This T cell receptor beta chain was recorded in a study of long-term antiretroviral therapy in people with HIV. The CDR3 covers 15 residues. V was clipped by 0 bases and J by 3 bases, with 12 bases between them. Germline CDR1 is SGHNT and CDR2 is YYREEE (reference sequence). The authors ran the immunoSEQ assay, v3.0, at survey level. Here immunoSEQ multiplex PCR was the method, and the copy in TCRdb shows in-frame clones only, minus some. The repertoire includes approximately 30,000 clones, more than 75% of them detected once, and approximately 2.9% sits in the top ten. The chain combines TRBV5-4 with TRBJ1-1; D is possibly TRBD1 (6 bases). This clonotype was sampled from a man aged 18 to 35 with HIV. Specimen: unsorted PBMCs, collected 1.9 years after starting antiretroviral therapy. The CDR3 here is CASSLVGGRDTEAFF. CDR3 in DNA: TGTGCCAGCAGCTTGGTGGGGGGCCGCGACACTGAAGCTTTCTTT.